The present T cell receptor (beta chain) was sequenced within a study of beta chain features in type 1 diabetes. Regarding the study as a whole: People with Type 1 diabetes carried modestly yet significantly shorter TCRB CDR3s in all four CD4+ subsets.

The CDR3 sequence is 13 residues long. Trimming took off 8 bases at V and 6 bases at J, with 17 bases between the two ends. The germline V gene has CDR1 MDHEN and CDR2 SYDVKM. This clone has only a few counts. The antigen is undetermined. Investigators reverse transcribed all isolated RNA, so they sequenced expressed TCRB transcripts. Method: immunoSEQ multiplex PCR; TCRdb's copy keeps in-frame clones and lacks some. Here the sample spans approximately 170,000 clones, 7% to 9% being singletons. This receptor was taken from a man between 18 and 29 years old with type 1 diabetes. The rearrangement joins TRBV28 to TRBJ2-7, with D possibly matching TRBD2 (6 bases). Sequenced input: central memory CD4+ T cells from blood. In DNA form, the CDR3 reads TGTGCCAGCCTAAGCGGGCAGGCGCTCGAGCAGTACTTC. It codes for CASLSGQALEQYF.